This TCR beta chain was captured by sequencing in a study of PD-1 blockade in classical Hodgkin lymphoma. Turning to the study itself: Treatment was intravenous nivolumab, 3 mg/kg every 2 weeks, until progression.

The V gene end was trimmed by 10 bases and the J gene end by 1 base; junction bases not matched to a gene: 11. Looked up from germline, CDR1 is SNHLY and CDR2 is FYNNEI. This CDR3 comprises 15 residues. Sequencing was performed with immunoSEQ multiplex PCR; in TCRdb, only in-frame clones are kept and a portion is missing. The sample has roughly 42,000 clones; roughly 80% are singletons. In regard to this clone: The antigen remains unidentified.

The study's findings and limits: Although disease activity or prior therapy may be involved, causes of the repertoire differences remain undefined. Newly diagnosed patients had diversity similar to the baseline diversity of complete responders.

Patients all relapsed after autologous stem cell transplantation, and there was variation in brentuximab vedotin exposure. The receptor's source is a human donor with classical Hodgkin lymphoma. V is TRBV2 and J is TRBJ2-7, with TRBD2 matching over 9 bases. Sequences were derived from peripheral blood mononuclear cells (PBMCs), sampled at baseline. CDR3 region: CATKLRLAVSYEQYF. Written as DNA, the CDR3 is TGTGCCACCAAACTCCGACTAGCGGTATCCTACGAGCAGTACTTC.